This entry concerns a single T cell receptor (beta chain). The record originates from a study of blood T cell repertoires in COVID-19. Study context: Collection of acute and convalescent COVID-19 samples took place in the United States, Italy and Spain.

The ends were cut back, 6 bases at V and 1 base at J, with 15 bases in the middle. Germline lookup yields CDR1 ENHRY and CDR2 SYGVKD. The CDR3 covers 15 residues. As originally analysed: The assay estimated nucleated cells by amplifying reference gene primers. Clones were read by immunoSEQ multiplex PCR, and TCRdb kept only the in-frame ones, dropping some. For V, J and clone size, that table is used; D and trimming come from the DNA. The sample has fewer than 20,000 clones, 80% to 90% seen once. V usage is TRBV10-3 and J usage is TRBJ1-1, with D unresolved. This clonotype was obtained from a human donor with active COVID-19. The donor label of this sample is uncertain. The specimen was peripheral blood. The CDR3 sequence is CAIRTYGPGNTEAFF. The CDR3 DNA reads TGTGCCATCAGGACCTACGGCCCGGGGAACACTGAAGCTTTCTTT.